This T cell receptor beta chain was identified in a study of monozygotic twins with inflammatory bowel disease. Per donor, about 2.5 ml of blood was collected and frozen. The CDR3 is 15 residues long. TCRalpha and TCRbeta cDNA was put through two nested PCRs of roughly 17 and 9 cycles. After re-calling the 5' RACE reads, TCRdb lists one entry per CDR3 protein, DNA absent. This listing includes a few hundred thousand distinct CDR3 sequences. General study findings and limits: Relative to healthy twins, IBD patients had fewer clonotypes in common with others, a gap that was especially apparent with disease activity. A lone strong IBD-associated signal or clonotype found no support.

For this clonotype: Its antigen is currently unknown.

Material for sequencing was blood. This sequence was found in a human donor with ulcerative colitis or Crohn's disease, or a healthy co-twin of an affected twin (not recorded which). The chain links TRBV12-3 or TRBV12-4 to TRBJ2-1; TCRdb's D gene call, TRBD1, goes unchecked for lack of DNA. CDR3 loop: CASRRPGTGINEQFF.